This paragraph reports one T cell receptor beta chain. The CDR3 runs 11 residues. Trimming stripped 8 bases from V and 3 bases from J, with 5 bases between. Germline lookup yields CDR1 MNHEY and CDR2 SVGAGI. Here immunoSEQ multiplex PCR was the method, and the copy in TCRdb shows in-frame clones only, minus some. Here the sample spans 90,000 to 110,000 clones, 75% to 90% being singletons. The data belong to a study of control samples from healthy donors and cancer patients. The specimen sequenced was blood. The TCR was taken from a woman aged 45-65 years in good health. The chain links TRBV6-5 to TRBJ2-1; no definite D call. The CDR3 nucleotides are TGTGCCAGCTTCAGCTACAATGAGCAGTTCTTC. It translates to CASFSYNEQFF.